The 3 T cell receptor beta chains in this list originate from one sample, sequenced in a study of blood T cell repertoires in COVID-19. Only in-frame clones appear in the TCRdb table, and some are missing; sequencing was by immunoSEQ multiplex PCR. The repertoire holds about 140,000 clones, with around nine tenths as singletons. The source material was peripheral blood. Every receptor here comes from a woman aged 40 to 50 with acute or convalescent COVID-19.

In the case of this clone: It may be a read error: a sequence one base away is much more abundant. The chain joins TRBV6-6 to TRBJ1-1, with 7 bases that match TRBD1. CDR1 and CDR2 (germline): MNHNY, SVGAGI (reference sequence). V dropped 4 bases and J dropped 1; count of bases not matched to a gene: 3. The length of the CDR3 is 14 residues. As DNA, the CDR3 is TGTGCCAGCAGTTCCCGGACAGGGAACACTGAAGCTTTCTTT. Protein: CASSSRTGNTEAFF.

V usage is TRBV19 and J usage is TRBJ2-5; the D gene is possibly TRBD1 (5 bases). Trimming cost V 7 bases and J 4 bases, with 19 bases left between them. Germline V CDR1 and CDR2: LNHDA, SQIVND (reference sequence). The CDR3 totals 15 residues. The CDR3 here is CASTPRSTVGETQYF. The CDR3 region has the DNA TGTGCCAGTACACCCCGATCGACAGTAGGAGAGACCCAGTACTTC.

There are a few counts of this clone. The chain joins TRBV10-3 to TRBJ2-2; possibly TRBD2 for D (5 bases). CDR1 ENHRY and CDR2 SYGVKD come from the germline V gene. The CDR3 is 15 amino acids. The germline V and J ends were trimmed by 2 bases and 8 bases, with 15 bases remaining between them. In DNA form, the CDR3 reads TGTGCCATCAGTGAGGAGGGCCGGGCTAGAGGGGAGCTGTTTTTT. The encoded protein is CAISEEGRARGELFF.